What follows are 22 T cell receptor beta chains derived from one specimen sequenced in a study of monozygotic twins with inflammatory bowel disease. TCRdb re-called the 5' RACE reads, yielding one record per CDR3 amino acid sequence without DNA. This sample's table has 150,000 to 200,000 distinct CDR3 sequences. The specimen sequenced was blood. The origin of the receptors is a human donor with ulcerative colitis or Crohn's disease, or a healthy co-twin of an affected twin (not recorded which).

The rearrangement uses TRBV5-1 and TRBJ2-5; TCRdb indicates TRBD2, and absent DNA this call remains unverified. Germline V gene data show CDR1 as SGHRS and CDR2 as YFSETQ. The CDR3 sequence is 17 residues long. CDR3 region: CASSKGWGLADQETQYF.

This rearrangement joins TRBV5-1 to TRBJ2-2. The germline CDR1 and CDR2 sequences are SGHRS and YFSETQ. CDR3 length: 13 residues. Here the CDR3 reads CASSLAFTGELFF.

The chain carries TRBV11-2 and TRBJ1-2; TCRdb indicates TRBD1, and absent DNA this call remains unverified. The germline V gene encodes CDR1 SGHAT and CDR2 FQNNGV. CDR3 length: 16 amino acids. The CDR3 loop is CASSFPLQGRNYGYTF.

J is TRBJ1-5 and V is TRBV7-2; without DNA, the TCRdb call of TRBD1 cannot be checked. CDR3 size: 17 residues. Germline CDR1 reads SGHTA; CDR2 reads FQGNSA. The CDR3: CASSLEPPTGGHQPQHF.

The V and J genes are TRBV7-3 and TRBJ2-2; TCRdb picks TRBD2, but there is no DNA to check that call. The CDR3 runs to 16 residues. CDR1 is SGHTA, CDR2 FQGTGA, per germline. CDR3 sequence: CASSFGAGGSTGELFF. Supplemented by reference TRBV7-3 and TRBJ2-2, the full variable domain reads GAGVSQTPSNKVTEKGKYVELRCDPISGHTALYWYRQSLGQGPEFLIYFQGTGAADDSGLPNDRFFAVRPEGSVSTLKIQRTERGDSAVYLCASSFGAGGSTGELFFGEGSRLTVL.

This CDR3 is CSTRTFLGTDTQYF. The V gene is TRBV20-1, the J gene TRBJ2-3. In germline, CDR1 is DFQATT, CDR2 SNEGSKA (reference sequence). The CDR3 runs to 14 residues.

The CDR3 loop is CASNNIGGTYEQYF. The J gene is TRBJ2-7, the V gene TRBV7-2; TCRdb's D call of TRBD1 is untestable without DNA. This CDR3 spans 14 amino acids. Per germline, CDR1 SGHTA and CDR2 FQGNSA.

The J gene is TRBJ2-3, the V gene TRBV20-1. This CDR3 has 17 residues. Germline V CDR1 and CDR2: DFQATT, SNEGSKA (reference sequence). The CDR3 region is CSARDIMADTSTDTQYF.

The CDR3 region is CASSVLKTGGNEQFF. The chain carries TRBV28 and TRBJ2-1; the D gene TCRdb calls, TRBD1, cannot be checked with no DNA. CDR1 and CDR2 from the germline V gene are MDHEN and SYDVKM. The CDR3 runs 15 residues.

The chain's CDR3 is CSASSLAGAKRTDTQYF. The chain has TRBV20-1 and TRBJ2-3; lacking DNA, the TRBD2 call made by TCRdb goes unchecked. The CDR3 is made up of 17 amino acids. In germline, CDR1 is DFQATT, CDR2 SNEGSKA (reference sequence).

This CDR3 reads CSASQGARYGYSF. V gene TRBV20-1 combines with J gene TRBJ1-2; without DNA, the TCRdb call of TRBD1 cannot be checked. Per the germline V gene, CDR1 is DFQATT and CDR2 is SNEGSKA (reference sequence). The CDR3 is 13 residues long.

The rearrangement uses TRBV13 and TRBJ1-1. The CDR3 length is 12 residues. Germline V CDR1 and CDR2: PRHDT, FYEKMQ (reference sequence). The CDR3 sequence is CASSPGRGGAFF.

V is TRBV30 and J is TRBJ2-1; the TCRdb call, TRBD2, lacks DNA for checking. Per the germline V gene, CDR1 is GTSNPN and CDR2 is SVGIG (reference sequence). The CDR3 consists of 14 residues. CDR3 protein: CAWKGSGSYNEQFF.

The chain is built from TRBV13 and TRBJ2-1; the D call from TCRdb, TRBD2, cannot be confirmed without DNA. Germline CDR1 is PRHDT and CDR2 is FYEKMQ (reference sequence). The CDR3 loop spans 15 amino acids. The CDR3 loop is CASSLPGGFYNEQSF. The full variable domain, in which reference TRBV13 and TRBJ2-1 provide the parts outside the CDR3, is AAGVIQSPRHLIKEKRETATLKCYPIPRHDTVYWYQQGPGQDPQFLISFYEKMQSDKGSIPDRFSAQQFSDYHSELNMSSLELGDSALYFCASSLPGGFYNEQSFGPGTRLTVL.

The chain has TRBV20-1 and TRBJ2-7; TCRdb calls TRBD1, which cannot be checked without DNA. The CDR3 totals 15 residues. Germline assignment: CDR1 DFQATT and CDR2 SNEGSKA (reference sequence). The CDR3 loop reads CSARDLNRGLYEQYF.

This rearrangement joins TRBV5-8 to TRBJ1-1. CDR3 length: 15 amino acids. Germline V CDR1 and CDR2: SGHTS, YDEGEE. Here the CDR3 reads CASSWGLGMNTEAFF.

The V gene is TRBV29-1, the J gene TRBJ1-5; TCRdb returns TRBD1, unconfirmable since there is no DNA. CDR1 and CDR2 from the germline V gene are SQVTM and ANQGSEA. The CDR3 has 12 residues. The CDR3 here is CSVQTGPEPQHF.

This sequence joins TRBV6-1 and TRBJ2-5; the TCRdb call, TRBD2, lacks DNA for checking. Germline V CDR1 and CDR2: MNHNS, SASEGT. This CDR3 spans 15 amino acids. CDR3: CASTGGLAHRETQYF.

The CDR3 protein is CASSLRQLKNTGELFF. The chain combines TRBV12-3 or TRBV12-4 with TRBJ2-2. This CDR3 contains 16 residues.

The rearrangement joins TRBV21-1 to TRBJ1-3; there is no DNA to check the TCRdb D call of TRBD1. TRBV21-1 is annotated as a pseudogene. The CDR3 is 17 residues long. The CDR3 sequence: CASSKIQGWISGNTIYF.

The rearrangement uses TRBV10-3 and TRBJ1-1; the TCRdb D gene call, TRBD1, has no DNA to confirm it. This CDR3 spans 15 amino acids. Germline V gene lookup returns CDR1 ENHRY and CDR2 SYGVKD. CDR3 residues: CAISESEGVNTEAFF.

The CDR3 sequence: CASSYHEGSNQPQHF. The rearrangement uses TRBV6-5 and TRBJ1-5; TCRdb outputs TRBD1, but without DNA this stays unchecked. There are 15 residues in the CDR3. Germline lookup yields CDR1 MNHEY and CDR2 SVGAGI.